This TCR beta chain came from a study of CD8 T cells in ankylosing spondylitis. In germline, CDR1 is SGHDN, CDR2 FVKESK. Germline trimming cut 3 bases from V and 3 bases from J; bases unmatched to any gene: 3. The CDR3 totals 16 residues. To note about this clonotype: Its specificity is unknown.

General study results and limits: The study identified a TCR beta motif of roughly eight highly homologous variants that appeared characteristic of ankylosing spondylitis blood. According to the report, clones linked to the disease were significantly enriched in matched synovial fluid samples taken from ankylosing spondylitis patients. Clones linked to disease, bearing a CD8+ phenotype, were relatively rare in peripheral blood. Several of the motif variants were reported before in synovial fluid and blood from reactive arthritis.

Quantitative 5'-RACE was performed with molecular barcodes, and it yielded the TCR beta libraries. TCRdb re-analysed the 5' RACE reads in MiXCR, keeping a single row per CDR3 protein. Here the sample spans over 700,000 distinct CDR3 sequences, around 17% being singletons. The clonotype was recovered from a male donor with ankylosing spondylitis. The sample taken for sequencing was blood, either unsorted or a sorted T cell fraction (not recorded which). The rearrangement links TRBV14 to TRBJ2-2; 11 bases match TRBD2. CDR3 residues: CASSHTSGSDTGELFF. In nucleotides, the CDR3 is TGTGCCAGCAGCCACACTAGCGGGAGCGACACCGGGGAGCTGTTTTTT.